A single sample gave rise to the 27 T cell receptor beta chains below, sequenced in a study of CD8 T cells in Susac syndrome. With random hexamers, reverse transcription was performed on about 0.45 to 1 ug of RNA. TCRdb processed the immunoSEQ multiplex PCR reads anew with MiXCR; each CDR3 protein has one entry. The sample shows around 18,000 distinct CDR3 sequences, 95% of them seen only once. Sequencing used CD8+ T cells from PBMCs. The receptor source for this set is a human donor in good health.

The chain carries TRBV7-9 and TRBJ2-7, with 8 positions matching TRBD2. V trimming: 4 bases; J trimming: 0 bases; junction bases outside the gene matches: 11. The CDR3 is made up of 17 amino acids. Germline CDR1 SEHNR, CDR2 FQNEAQ (reference sequence). CDR3 in amino acids: CASSSPRVAGSSYEQYF. CDR3 sequence (DNA): TGTGCCAGCAGCTCCCCCCGGGTAGCGGGAAGCTCCTACGAGCAGTACTTC.

The V call is TRBV27, the J call TRBJ1-1; D perhaps matches TRBD1 (5 bases). CDR1 and CDR2 (germline): MNHEY, SMNVEV (reference sequence). V was clipped by 0 bases and J by 2 bases, with 10 bases between them. The CDR3 sequence is 15 residues long. CDR3 residues: CASSLSLGLNTEAFF. As DNA, the CDR3 is TGTGCCAGCAGTTTATCGTTGGGACTCAACACTGAAGCTTTCTTT.

The chain employs TRBV9 and TRBJ2-1; 8 bases are a match to TRBD2. The CDR3 sequence is 16 residues long. Germline trimming cut 3 bases from V and 8 bases from J; bases unmatched to any gene: 13. CDR1 and CDR2 from the germline V gene are SGDLS and YYNGEE. The chain's CDR3 is CASSAPFERECHEQFF. CDR3 DNA sequence: TGTGCCAGCAGCGCCCCTTTTGAGCGGGAGTGCCATGAGCAGTTCTTC. The full variable domain, completed using reference TRBV9 and TRBJ2-1, is DSGVTQTPKHLITATGQRVTLRCSPRSGDLSVYWYQQSLDQGLQFLIQYYNGEERAKGNILERFSAQQFPDLHSELNLSSLELGDSALYFCASSAPFERECHEQFFGPGTRLTVL.

This chain joins TRBV3-1 and TRBJ1-1, with D uncertain. This CDR3 has 16 residues. Between the trimmed V and J ends, which lost 2 bases and 1 base, there was a span of 14 bases. Per the germline V gene, CDR1 is LGHDT and CDR2 is YNNKEL (reference sequence). CDR3 nucleotides: TGTGCCAGCAGCCAAAGGGCGGACTACCCGAACACTGAAGCTTTCTTT. Its translation is CASSQRADYPNTEAFF.

This clonotype showed up just once. The chain joins TRBV9 to TRBJ1-1; D gene ambiguous. CDR3 length: 12 residues. The V gene lost 6 bases and the J gene lost 5 bases, with 11 bases spanning the gap. Germline V CDR1 and CDR2: SGDLS, YYNGEE. Here the CDR3 DNA reads TGTGCCAGCAAAATCTGGGGAACTGAAGCTTTCTTT. This encodes CASKIWGTEAFF.

The chain carries TRBV12-3 or TRBV12-4 and TRBJ1-1, with D maybe TRBD1 (6 bases). V was trimmed by 8 bases and J by 5 bases, leaving 12 bases between them. CDR3 length equals 12 residues. The CDR3 is CASAQGHTEAFF. DNA for the CDR3: TGTGCCAGCGCACAGGGACATACTGAAGCTTTCTTT.

CDR3 bases: TGTGCCAGCAGTTTAGGGAGAGGTCAGCCCCAGCATTTT. Translating gives CASSLGRGQPQHF. The chain employs TRBV27 and TRBJ1-5; D is unresolved. Germline CDR1 is MNHEY and CDR2 is SMNVEV (reference sequence). The ends were cut back, 2 bases at V and 6 bases at J, with 8 bases in the middle. This CDR3 has 13 residues.

The chain combines TRBV6-2 or TRBV6-3 with TRBJ2-7; possible D gene TRBD2, 6 bases. The V gene lost 5 bases and the J gene lost 3 bases, with 14 bases spanning the gap. Germline CDR1 reads MNHEY; CDR2 reads SVGEGT. This CDR3 region has 14 residues. CDR3: CASSNRLVRYEQYV. The CDR3 coding sequence is TGTGCCAGCAGTAACCGACTAGTCCGCTACGAGCAGTACGTC.

This clonotype was detected once. The chain carries TRBV23-1 and TRBJ2-4, with D perhaps TRBD1 (6 bases). TRBV23-1 is noted as an ORF with a role that remains uncertain. Trimming took 3 bases from V and 5 from J, leaving 11 bases between them. This CDR3 region has 14 residues. The DNA for the CDR3 is TGCGCCAGCAGTCATCCTTACAGGGAAAACATTCAGTACTTC. This sequence encodes CASSHPYRENIQYF.

The V and J genes are TRBV28 and TRBJ2-7; 7 bases map to TRBD2. Germline trimming cut 7 bases from V and 5 bases from J; bases unmatched to any gene: 17. The germline CDR1 and CDR2 sequences are MDHEN and SYDVKM. CDR3 size: 16 residues. The CDR3 loop reads CASTPWRTSGFHEQYF. CDR3 in DNA: TGTGCCAGCACACCGTGGAGGACTAGTGGTTTCCACGAGCAGTACTTC.

The rearrangement links TRBV7-9 to TRBJ2-3; 13 bases fit TRBD2. Germline-derived CDR1 and CDR2 are SEHNR and FQNEAQ (reference sequence). This CDR3 spans 16 amino acids. Losses at the gene ends were 5 bases for V and 1 base for J; bases not matched to a gene: 3. The CDR3 here is CASSQGLAGGTDTQYF. The CDR3 DNA is TGTGCCAGCAGCCAAGGACTAGCGGGAGGCACAGATACGCAGTATTTT.

The chain uses TRBV28 and TRBJ2-7; 12 positions agree with TRBD1. The length of the CDR3 is 15 residues. Trimming removed 4 bases from V and 2 bases from J; junction bases left unmatched: 3. The germline V gene has CDR1 MDHEN and CDR2 SYDVKM. CDR3 in DNA: TGTGCCAGCAGTTCCCGGGACAGGGGGCCCTACGAGCAGTACGTC. Encoded protein: CASSSRDRGPYEQYV.

The chain employs TRBV7-9 and TRBJ1-4; the match to TRBD1 covers 7 bases. Losses at the gene ends were 5 bases for V and 8 bases for J; bases not matched to a gene: 14. The CDR3 covers 16 residues. Germline CDR1 and CDR2: SEHNR and FQNEAQ (reference sequence). The CDR3 nucleotides read TGTGCCAGCAGCCCTAGCTCTCGGGACAGTTGGGAAAAACTGTTTTTT. This codes for CASSPSSRDSWEKLFF.

V and J are TRBV28 and TRBJ1-5; weak D call: TRBD1 (5 bases). V was clipped by 1 base and J by 7 bases, with 14 bases between them. Germline V gene sequence: CDR1 MDHEN, CDR2 SYDVKM. This CDR3 region has 15 residues. The CDR3 DNA reads TGTGCCAGCAGTTTATACCGGCAGGGACGACAGCCCCAGCATTTT. It yields the protein CASSLYRQGRQPQHF. The variable domain in full, completed from reference TRBV28 and TRBJ1-5, reads DVKVTQSSRYLVKRTGEKVFLECVQDMDHENMFWYRQDPGLGLRLIYFSYDVKMKEKGDIPEGYSVSREKKERFSLILESASTNQTSMYLCASSLYRQGRQPQHFGDGTRLSIL.

The chain uses TRBV12-3 or TRBV12-4 and TRBJ1-2; D remains unclear. With 5 bases removed from V and 5 bases from J, the gap between germline ends came to 15 bases. The CDR3 has 14 amino acids. DNA of the CDR3: TGTGCCAGCAGTCCGCGGACGGCACAGTATGGCTACACCTTC. This codes for CASSPRTAQYGYTF.

This clonotype was seen only once. The chain is built from TRBV28 and TRBJ1-5, with TRBD1 identical over 7 bases. Germline lookup yields CDR1 MDHEN and CDR2 SYDVKM. After removal of 4 bases from V and 1 base from J, the junction contained 13 bases not matched to a gene. The CDR3 consists of 18 residues. CDR3 residues: CASSSRGIGSGSNQPQHF. CDR3 sequence (DNA): TGTGCCAGCAGTTCCAGGGGGATCGGGAGTGGAAGCAATCAGCCCCAGCATTTT. Using reference TRBV28 and TRBJ1-5 for the parts outside the CDR3, the full variable domain is DVKVTQSSRYLVKRTGEKVFLECVQDMDHENMFWYRQDPGLGLRLIYFSYDVKMKEKGDIPEGYSVSREKKERFSLILESASTNQTSMYLCASSSRGIGSGSNQPQHFGDGTRLSIL.

The chain uses TRBV5-1 and TRBJ2-1, with TRBD1 matching over 9 bases. Germline values: CDR1 SGHRS, CDR2 YFSETQ. Trimming removed 4 bases from V and 8 bases from J; junction bases left unmatched: 16. The CDR3 extends over 17 amino acids. The CDR3 protein is CASSPGSGTGLVHEQFF. The CDR3, as DNA: TGCGCCAGCAGCCCAGGGTCCGGGACAGGGTTGGTACATGAGCAGTTCTTC.

The genes are TRBV2 and TRBJ2-1; D remains ambiguous. This CDR3 is built from 12 residues. CDR1 SNHLY and CDR2 FYNNEI come from the germline V gene. V was shortened by 8 bases and J by 9 bases, with 14 bases between the two germline ends. The CDR3 region is CASAGSGAEQFF. The CDR3 DNA reads TGTGCCAGCGCCGGCTCAGGCGCTGAGCAGTTCTTC.

This sequence joins TRBV5-1 and TRBJ2-3, with a possible D match to TRBD2 (7 bases). The CDR3 consists of 16 residues. Trimming stripped 6 bases from V and 3 bases from J, with 20 bases between. Germline V lookup: CDR1 SGHRS, CDR2 YFSETQ. CDR3 sequence reads: CASTKLSGGGTDTQYF. The CDR3 region has the DNA TGCGCCAGCACCAAATTGTCGGGGGGCGGGACAGATACGCAGTATTTT. The whole variable domain, filled in from reference TRBV5-1 and TRBJ2-3, reads KAGVTQTPRYLIKTRGQQVTLSCSPISGHRSVSWYQQTPGQGLQFLFEYFSETQRNKGNFPGRFSGRQFSNSRSEMNVSTLELGDSALYLCASTKLSGGGTDTQYFGPGTRLTVL.

The rearrangement uses TRBV29-1 and TRBJ1-4; D might be TRBD1 (5 bases). The CDR3 has 11 residues. Germline V gene lookup returns CDR1 SQVTM and CDR2 ANQGSEA. V was shortened by 5 bases and J by 11 bases, with 12 bases between the two germline ends. Here the CDR3 DNA reads TGCAGCGTTCTGGACACAGATAAACTGTTTTTT. Protein product: CSVLDTDKLFF.

The chain uses TRBV28 and TRBJ2-5; D not resolved. Looked up from germline, CDR1 is MDHEN and CDR2 is SYDVKM. Trimming took 3 bases from V and 2 from J, leaving 10 bases between them. The CDR3 has 14 amino acids. The CDR3 region is CASSFKTLQETQYF. CDR3 bases: TGTGCCAGCAGTTTCAAAACTCTACAAGAGACCCAGTACTTC. Full variable domain (remainder filled in from reference TRBV28 and TRBJ2-5): DVKVTQSSRYLVKRTGEKVFLECVQDMDHENMFWYRQDPGLGLRLIYFSYDVKMKEKGDIPEGYSVSREKKERFSLILESASTNQTSMYLCASSFKTLQETQYFGPGTRLLVL.

The rearrangement links TRBV13 to TRBJ2-5, with 11 bases identical to TRBD1. Germline trimming cut 4 bases from V and 1 base from J; bases unmatched to any gene: 2. This CDR3 has 15 residues. Germline CDR1 is PRHDT and CDR2 is FYEKMQ (reference sequence). Here the CDR3 reads CASSYGTGGQETQYF. Written as DNA, the CDR3 is TGTGCCAGCAGCTACGGGACAGGGGGCCAAGAGACCCAGTACTTC.

The chain carries TRBV27 and TRBJ2-1; TRBD2 agrees at 8 bases. The CDR3 runs to 13 residues. CDR1 is MNHEY and CDR2 is SMNVEV in the germline V gene (reference sequence). V gave up 6 bases and J gave up 6 bases; unmatched junction bases: 4. In nucleotides, the CDR3 is TGTGCCAGCAGGGAAGCGGGAGTCAATGAGCAGTTCTTC. Translated: CASREAGVNEQFF.

The chain links TRBV7-3 to TRBJ1-1; tentatively, D is TRBD1 (5 bases). V was shortened by 3 bases and J by 1 base, with 9 bases between the two germline ends. The length of the CDR3 is 14 residues. The germline V gene has CDR1 SGHTA and CDR2 FQGTGA. The CDR3 protein is CASSFGGQNTEAFF. CDR3 in DNA: TGTGCCAGCAGCTTTGGGGGTCAGAACACTGAAGCTTTCTTT. The full variable domain, rest sourced from reference TRBV7-3 and TRBJ1-1, is GAGVSQTPSNKVTEKGKYVELRCDPISGHTALYWYRQSLGQGPEFLIYFQGTGAADDSGLPNDRFFAVRPEGSVSTLKIQRTERGDSAVYLCASSFGGQNTEAFFGQGTRLTVV.

The V call is TRBV23-1, the J call TRBJ2-7; the D call may be TRBD1 or TRBD2 (5 bases each). Being an ORF, TRBV23-1 has a function that is uncertain. CDR3 length: 17 amino acids. With 4 bases removed from V and 0 bases from J, the gap between germline ends came to 19 bases. This CDR3 reads CASSLRGDSPLSYEQYV. The CDR3 nucleotides read TGCGCCAGCAGTCTTCGGGGCGACAGCCCTCTCTCCTACGAGCAGTACGTC.

The chain's CDR3 is CASSSGLAGANNEQFF. Written as DNA, the CDR3 is TGTGCCAGCAGTTCCGGACTAGCGGGAGCCAATAATGAGCAGTTCTTC. This chain links TRBV27 with TRBJ2-1; 13 nucleotides match TRBD2. The ends lost 4 bases at V and 7 bases at J; junction bases unmatched: 7. Per germline, CDR1 MNHEY and CDR2 SMNVEV (reference sequence). The CDR3 totals 16 residues.

The chain links TRBV6-2 or TRBV6-3 to TRBJ2-7; TRBD2 matches at 13 bases. J was trimmed by 4 bases and V by 5 bases; bases with no gene match: 5. The CDR3 has 15 amino acids. From germline, CDR1 is MNHEY and CDR2 SVGEGT. This CDR3 is CASSARTSGSYEQYF. The CDR3 nucleotides are TGTGCCAGCAGTGCCCGGACTAGCGGGAGTTACGAGCAGTACTTC.